The next 23 T cell receptor beta chains were all read from a single sample in a study of cytomegalovirus exposure and HLA in healthy donors. Amplification used 60 Vbeta primers and 13 Jbeta primers. Profiling relied on immunoSEQ multiplex PCR, and the TCRdb table lists in-frame clones only, not all of them. In the table there are 150,000 to 200,000 clones, more than 60% of which are singletons. The sample taken for sequencing was PBMCs. These receptors came from a male donor in good health and CMV-seronegative.

This clone was detected once. The chain links TRBV28 to TRBJ1-5; D is perhaps TRBD1 (5 bases). Germline values: CDR1 MDHEN, CDR2 SYDVKM. Deletions cut 8 bases from V and 0 bases from J, with 20 bases between. The CDR3 extends over 17 amino acids. CDR3 sequence (DNA): TGTGCCAGCGCGGGGACGACTGGGCCCTATAGCAATCAGCCCCAGCATTTT. It yields the protein CASAGTTGPYSNQPQHF.

The gene calls are TRBV18 and TRBJ2-1; D is possibly TRBD1 (5 bases). The V and J ends lost 6 bases and 6 bases respectively, with 9 bases between them. The length of the CDR3 is 12 residues. Germline V gene lookup returns CDR1 KGHSH and CDR2 LQKENI. Here the CDR3 DNA reads TGTGCCAGCTCTCAAGACAGCAATGAGCAGTTCTTC. It is translated as CASSQDSNEQFF.

Details on this clone: This CDR3 is also generated by other DNA sequences in the sample. The chain combines TRBV6-1 with TRBJ1-5, with D possibly TRBD1 on 6 matching bases. This CDR3 comprises 13 residues. The germline gives CDR1 MNHNS, CDR2 SASEGT. Deletions cut 6 bases from V and 4 bases from J, with 10 bases between. The CDR3 loop reads CASSDRGNQPQHF. The CDR3 region has the DNA TGTGCCAGCAGCGATAGGGGGAATCAGCCCCAGCATTTT.

This clone appeared once. J is TRBJ2-7 and V is TRBV5-1; a possible D gene is TRBD1 (6 bases). CDR3 size: 15 residues. The germline CDR1 and CDR2 sequences are SGHRS and YFSETQ. V was trimmed by 3 bases and J by 5 bases, leaving 18 bases between them. For the CDR3, the DNA is TGCGCCAGCAGCTCGTCGGGACACATTATCCACGAGCAGTACTTC. Amino acids: CASSSSGHIIHEQYF.

This chain links TRBV6-6 with TRBJ2-3; weak D call: TRBD2 (6 bases). V lost 5 bases and J lost 4, with 19 bases in between. CDR3 length: 16 residues. Per germline, CDR1 MNHNY and CDR2 SVGAGI (reference sequence). CDR3 loop: CASSPRDSPEADTQYF. CDR3 coding DNA: TGTGCCAGCAGTCCCCGGGACTCCCCAGAGGCAGATACGCAGTATTTT.

The gene calls are TRBV5-4 and TRBJ1-1, with 7 bases aligning to TRBD1. Germline V gene sequence: CDR1 SGHNT, CDR2 YYREEE (reference sequence). V lost 4 bases, J lost 1 base, and 1 base stayed unmatched. This CDR3 is 13 amino acids long. The chain's CDR3 is CASSRQGNTEAFF. The DNA of the CDR3 is TGTGCCAGCAGCCGACAGGGGAACACTGAAGCTTTCTTT.

This clone was detected only a few times. This rearrangement joins TRBV4-1 to TRBJ1-1; D is uncertain. This CDR3 has 14 amino acids. The germline gives CDR1 MGHRA, CDR2 YSYEKL. With 1 base removed from V and 0 bases from J, the gap between germline ends came to 6 bases. CDR3 nucleotide sequence: TGCGCCAGCAGCCAAGGCCAGATGAACACTGAAGCTTTCTTT. Amino acids: CASSQGQMNTEAFF.

J is TRBJ1-4 and V is TRBV9, with a weak D call TRBD1 (5 bases). The CDR3 has 14 residues. Trimming pared 2 bases from V and 5 bases from J, leaving 10 bases between. Germline V lookup: CDR1 SGDLS, CDR2 YYNGEE. The CDR3 spells CASSVGGVNEKLFF. In nucleotides, the CDR3 is TGTGCCAGCAGCGTGGGAGGGGTCAATGAAAAACTGTTTTTT.

V is TRBV7-2 and J is TRBJ2-3; the D is unclear. Per the germline V gene, CDR1 is SGHTA and CDR2 is FQGNSA. V dropped 2 bases and J dropped 8 bases, with 8 bases sitting between them. The CDR3 runs 12 residues. CDR3 sequence (DNA): TGTGCCAGCAGCTTAATTAGTTCTACGCAGTATTTT. Residues: CASSLISSTQYF.

The chain carries TRBV27 and TRBJ2-7; the D is unclear. V was shortened by 3 bases and J by 6 bases, with 15 bases between the two germline ends. This CDR3 has 14 residues. Germline V lookup: CDR1 MNHEY, CDR2 SMNVEV (reference sequence). The CDR3 reads CASSLSVRNFEQYF. In DNA form, the CDR3 reads TGTGCCAGCAGTTTGTCCGTTAGAAATTTCGAGCAGTACTTC.

Comment on this clone: At the DNA level, this CDR3 is encoded by other sequences in the same sample as well. The chain links TRBV28 to TRBJ1-2, with a tentative D call TRBD1 (5 bases). Germline V gene sequence: CDR1 MDHEN, CDR2 SYDVKM. Trimming shortened V by 2 bases and J by 3 bases, and 10 bases separated the two germline ends. The CDR3 is 14 residues long. The CDR3 protein is CASSLGGADYGYTF. CDR3 in DNA: TGTGCCAGCAGTTTAGGAGGGGCGGACTATGGCTACACCTTC.

In its sample, this clone was seen a few times. This chain connects TRBV9 to TRBJ2-1; 10 bases match TRBD2. V shed 0 bases and J 9 bases; nucleotides not matched to a gene: 9. The length of the CDR3 is 16 residues. CDR1 and CDR2 (germline): SGDLS, YYNGEE. The DNA of the CDR3 is TGTGCCAGCAGCGTAGGGCCTAGCGGGAGAAGGCGTGAGCAGTTCTTC. The encoded protein is CASSVGPSGRRREQFF.

The chain uses TRBV9 and TRBJ2-7; TRBD1 matches at 10 bases. Germline values: CDR1 SGDLS, CDR2 YYNGEE. With 4 bases clipped from V and 7 bases from J, the junction kept 8 bases outside the gene matches. The CDR3 totals 14 residues. The CDR3 DNA is TGTGCCAGCAGCCCCGGGACAGGGGCGGGGGAGCAGTACTTC. It encodes CASSPGTGAGEQYF. The complete variable domain, with remaining parts taken from reference TRBV9 and TRBJ2-7, reads DSGVTQTPKHLITATGQRVTLRCSPRSGDLSVYWYQQSLDQGLQFLIQYYNGEERAKGNILERFSAQQFPDLHSELNLSSLELGDSALYFCASSPGTGAGEQYFGPGTRLTVT.

V is TRBV25-1 and J is TRBJ2-2; 7 bases line up with TRBD1. With V trimmed by 6 bases and J by 2 bases, 3 bases remained unmatched. This CDR3 region has 14 residues. Germline V CDR1 and CDR2: MGHDK, SYGVNS. CDR3 sequence (DNA): TGTGCCAGCAGCCGGGACAGCAACACCGGGGAGCTGTTTTTT. Translating gives CASSRDSNTGELFF.

The V and J genes are TRBV6-6 and TRBJ1-5; D unclear. CDR1 is MNHNY and CDR2 is SVGAGI in the germline V gene (reference sequence). Trimming stripped 5 bases from V and 6 bases from J, with 20 bases between. This CDR3 spans 16 amino acids. CDR3 residues: CASSTSGVSLGQPQHF. The CDR3 DNA reads as TGTGCCAGCAGTACCAGCGGAGTCAGCTTGGGTCAGCCCCAGCATTTT.

The V call is TRBV7-8, the J call TRBJ1-1; D is perhaps TRBD1 (5 bases). This CDR3 is 12 amino acids long. Germline values: CDR1 SGHVS, CDR2 FQNEAQ. V was cut by 4 bases and J by 4 bases, with 7 bases left in between. In nucleotides, the CDR3 is TGTGCCAGCAGCTCAGGGATCACTGAAGCTTTCTTT. Its protein product is CASSSGITEAFF.

This clone was seen a few times. CDR3 nucleotides: TGTGCCAGCCATGGCAGGGGGCTTCAGCCCCAGCATTTT. Translating it yields CASHGRGLQPQHF. This chain joins TRBV2 and TRBJ1-5; 8 positions match TRBD1. Germline V gene sequence: CDR1 SNHLY, CDR2 FYNNEI. This CDR3 is 13 amino acids long. Unmatched junction bases numbered 6, after V lost 8 bases and J lost 6 bases.

The rearrangement links TRBV11-2 to TRBJ2-1; 7 bases line up with TRBD2. Germline CDR1 is SGHAT and CDR2 is FQNNGV. This CDR3 is built from 16 residues. After removal of 2 bases from V and 3 bases from J, the junction contained 7 bases not matched to a gene. Written as DNA, the CDR3 is TGTGCCAGCAGCTTATGGGGAACGGGGGGCTACAATGAGCAGTTCTTC. It specifies CASSLWGTGGYNEQFF.

The chain employs TRBV7-9 and TRBJ1-2; perhaps TRBD1 as D (5 bases). Germline V lookup: CDR1 SEHNR, CDR2 FQNEAQ (reference sequence). This CDR3 has 14 residues. V was trimmed by 5 bases and J by 7 bases, leaving 17 bases between them. This CDR3 is CASSPTGRGGGYTF. The CDR3 DNA reads TGTGCCAGCAGCCCGACGGGGAGGGGAGGTGGCTACACCTTC.

The rearrangement links TRBV23-1 to TRBJ1-1; TRBD1 might be the D (6 bases). TRBV23-1 is placed among ORFs of uncertain function. The CDR3 is made up of 16 amino acids. Trimming removed 2 bases at V and 1 base at J, with 14 bases between. The DNA of the CDR3 is TGCGCCAGCAGTCAACAACAACCGGGACAGAACACTGAAGCTTTCTTT. Translation: CASSQQQPGQNTEAFF.

This clone turned up a few times. This rearrangement joins TRBV27 to TRBJ2-1, with TRBD1 matching 8 bases. V gave up 6 bases and J gave up 5 bases; unmatched junction bases: 3. The germline V gene encodes CDR1 MNHEY and CDR2 SMNVEV (reference sequence). The CDR3 has 13 residues. This CDR3 is CASSPTGDNEQFF. The CDR3 coding sequence is TGTGCCAGCAGCCCGACAGGGGACAATGAGCAGTTCTTC.

A few counts support this clone. The chain joins TRBV7-2 to TRBJ2-5; 11 nucleotides match TRBD1. The trim removed 5 bases at V and 11 bases at J, leaving 10 bases unmatched. There are 14 residues in the CDR3. CDR1 is SGHTA, CDR2 FQGNSA, per germline. The CDR3 spells CASSRDRGWGEQYF. CDR3 DNA: TGTGCCAGCAGCCGGGACAGGGGGTGGGGGGAGCAGTACTTC.

The chain couples TRBV15 to TRBJ1-1; D gene unclear. Germline lookup yields CDR1 LNHNV and CDR2 YYDKDF (reference sequence). CDR3 length: 14 residues. V was pared by 3 bases and J by 1 base, with 9 bases between. The CDR3 region is CATSSAGGNTEAFF. The CDR3, as DNA: TGTGCCACCAGCAGTGCCGGTGGGAACACTGAAGCTTTCTTT.